This TCR beta chain derives from a study of T cell responses to AZD1222 COVID-19 vaccine. Broader study findings: Most donors were white British, females outnumbered males, and clonal diversity was possibly underestimated. Two doses of AZD1222 preceded a rise in Spike-specific TCR breadth and depth. AZD1222 recipients seropositive at baseline numbered only five to seven.

Points on this clone: Its antigen is undetermined.

This CDR3 is 15 amino acids long. Between the trimmed V and J ends, which lost 5 bases and 1 base, there was a span of 12 bases. Germline values: CDR1 KGHDR, CDR2 SFDVKD. Method: immunoSEQ multiplex PCR; TCRdb's copy keeps in-frame clones and lacks some. Seen here are over 110,000 clones, 92% observed once, and the top ten hold over 8.5%. The study pooled second doses at about 4 or about 12 weeks. The receptor's source is an adult who received the AZD1222 COVID-19 vaccine. The sample here was peripheral blood, taken 28 days after the second AZD1222 dose. The gene calls are TRBV24-1 and TRBJ2-3; unclear D gene. Here the CDR3 reads CATSANQLRTDTQYF. In nucleotides, the CDR3 is TGTGCCACCAGTGCAAACCAGCTTCGCACAGATACGCAGTATTTT.